What follows is one T cell receptor beta chain and its context. This clonotype occurred a few times. Its cognate antigen has yet to be identified. It has no much larger one-base neighbor in the sample; base qualities were not kept. Library preparation was by 5' RACE. Sequencing was carried out with an Illumina Genome Analyzer IIx. RNA-based TCR cDNA libraries were prepared by a previously described protocol with several modifications. To prevent cross-contamination, barcodes specific to each sample were added to both ends of every TCR cDNA library during cDNA synthesis and amplification. The original methods were these. Between about 100,000 and nearly 550,000 clonotypes were identified per individual, with about 2.2 to 3.6 million CDR3-containing reads per library. After reads with improper barcode index combinations were thrown out, a cloneset for each library was built using the MiTCR software. MiTCR filtered or rescued low-quality reads and corrected PCR and sequencing errors when assembling CDR3 clonotypes. Artificial out-of-frame clonotypes were mapped to in-frame sequences, with one indel allowed in the CDR3, and then removed. To measure how similar V and J gene usage was between donors, Jensen-Shannon divergence was divided by mean entropy. The raw public reads went through TCRdb reprocessing: fastp at Q25, MiXCR clone calling, in-frame beta chains kept. When rows share a CDR3 protein, they turn into one entry using the most common DNA and genes. The V and J calls were determined by TCRdb, not by the authors. A total of roughly 380,000 distinct CDR3 sequences appear in this sample, about 28% of them only once. The ten largest clones add up to more than 5.5% of the sample.

The CDR3 sequence holds 16 residues, the cysteine and phenylalanine included. This entry keeps only the CDR3 DNA: 48 bases, framed from base 1. V is trimmed back by 0 bases and J by 2 bases, and the junction contains 9 bases that no gene match accounts for. CDR1 and CDR2 are drawn from the germline V gene (reference sequence): DFQATT, SNEGSKA. This sample was included in a study of identical twins' blood T cells (dated by TCRdb to about 2013). For context, the study as a whole: Around 50 million Illumina reads were obtained across approximately twelve libraries, comprising six alpha-chain and six beta-chain libraries. The study compared TCR alpha and beta chain repertoires of three pairs of monozygous twins using next-generation sequencing to assess genetic influence on repertoire formation.

Here is what the overall study found, with its caveats: The study stated that the proposed role of the TCRalpha J segment in MHC recognition during thymic selection needs to be validated by independent studies. Environmental influences could not be excluded as an explanation for twin similarity, since twins were reared together. V gene usage was reported to be markedly more similar within twin pairs than between unrelated donors, even among non-selected out-of-frame TCRbeta clonotypes. The count of CDR3 clonotypes shared by two donors depended mainly on the product of the two donors' cloneset sizes, and twins did not clearly depart from this trend. Among the most abundant TCRbeta clonotypes, every donor shared more CDR3 sequences with her own twin than with unrelated donors.

The donors were six healthy women who made up three monozygous twin pairs. All three twin pairs had been reared together, and it was thought likely that the same infectious agents and vaccines had been met by these twin pairs. TCR cDNA libraries were prepared from RNA that had been isolated from peripheral blood mononuclear cells. The sequenced material came from PBMCs. The origin of this receptor is a woman between 18 and 55 years old in good health. The chain employs TRBV20-1 and TRBJ2-7; 8 central bases correspond to TRBD2. The DNA sequence follows: TGCAGTGCTAGAGATCTAGCTAGCGGGCATCCCTACGAGCAGTACTTC. This codes for CSARDLASGHPYEQYF.